This T cell receptor beta chain was profiled in a study of T cell changes during pregnancy in multiple sclerosis. Using immunoSEQ multiplex PCR, the repertoire was profiled, and TCRdb retains in-frame clones only, with some absent. Found here are about 69,000 clones, less than 90% of them singletons; the top ten hold about 3.5%. CDR3 size: 13 residues. The V end was cut by 5 bases, the J end by 3 bases, with 7 bases between. Looked up from germline, CDR1 is LNHDA and CDR2 is SQIVND (reference sequence). The source is a female donor with multiple sclerosis, enrolled in a pregnancy study. The chain is built from TRBV19 and TRBJ2-2; the D is unclear. The starting material was peripheral blood, obtained before pregnancy. As DNA, the CDR3 is TGTGCCAGTAGTCTCTACTACACCGGGGAGCTGTTTTTT. Translating it yields CASSLYYTGELFF.